Below are 18 T cell receptor beta chains sequenced from a single sample in a study of cytotoxic CD8 clonotypes in ibrutinib-treated CLL. Some clones are missing from TCRdb's copy, which holds only in-frame ones; the method was immunoSEQ multiplex PCR. The sample yields around 200,000 clones, 79% seen once. The material was PBMCs, obtained after 12 months of ibrutinib treatment. Source of these receptors: a human donor with chronic lymphocytic leukemia.

The V call is TRBV6-6, the J call TRBJ2-7; 7 bases map to TRBD2. The J segment lost 5 bases and the V segment lost 6 bases, leaving 10 bases of the junction unmatched. The CDR3 runs to 14 residues. The V gene's germline CDR1 is MNHNY and CDR2 SVGAGI (reference sequence). The DNA for the CDR3 is TGTGCCAGCAGCCGTAGCGGGCCACGGGACGAGCAGTACTTC. It yields the protein CASSRSGPRDEQYF.

This clone occurred once. The J gene is TRBJ2-2, the V gene TRBV2; D perhaps matches TRBD2 (8 bases). Germline loops: CDR1 SNHLY, CDR2 FYNNEI. The CDR3 contains 16 residues. V shed 5 bases and J shed 6 bases, with 19 bases lying between them. The CDR3 DNA sequence: TGTGCCAGCAGTCGGGACAGCGGGAGCTGGGCCGGGGAGCTGTTTTTT. It encodes CASSRDSGSWAGELFF.

The chain couples TRBV30 to TRBJ2-3; D unresolved. The V end was cut by 1 base, the J end by 6 bases, with 8 bases between. The CDR3 totals 12 residues. CDR1 is GTSNPN, CDR2 SVGIG, per germline (reference sequence). The DNA for the CDR3 is TGTGCCTGGAGTGGGGGTAGGGATACGCAGTATTTT. Protein product: CAWSGGRDTQYF.

This clone was seen just once. This chain uses TRBV30 with TRBJ1-6, with TRBD1 as a possible D gene (5 bases). The length of the CDR3 is 15 residues. CDR1 and CDR2 (germline): GTSNPN, SVGIG (reference sequence). V was trimmed by 2 bases and J by 4 bases, leaving 12 bases between them. The CDR3 protein is CAWSSGTGYNSPLHF. The CDR3 nucleotides are TGTGCCTGGAGTTCCGGGACGGGATATAATTCACCCCTCCACTTT. The whole variable domain, filled in from reference TRBV30 and TRBJ1-6, reads SQTIHQWPATLVQPVGSPLSLECTVEGTSNPNLYWYRQAAGRGLQLLFYSVGIGQISSEVPQNLSASRPQDRQFILSSKKLLLSDSGFYLCAWSSGTGYNSPLHFGNGTRLTVT.

The chain links TRBV2 to TRBJ1-5; weak D call: TRBD1 (5 bases). This CDR3 contains 14 residues. Germline V gene sequence: CDR1 SNHLY, CDR2 FYNNEI. Trimming took off 4 bases at V and 6 bases at J, with 13 bases between the two ends. DNA for the CDR3: TGTGCCAGCAGTGTCGGGCAGGGAGGTCAGCCCCAGCATTTT. Translated, it gives CASSVGQGGQPQHF.

This clone has just a few counts. CDR3 nucleotides: TGTGCCAGCAGCCCCCAGGGGGGCACAGATACGCAGTATTTT. Translated: CASSPQGGTDTQYF. This rearrangement joins TRBV7-3 to TRBJ2-3; 7 bases are shared with TRBD1. Germline V gene lookup returns CDR1 SGHTA and CDR2 FQGTGA. V was clipped by 5 bases and J by 1 base; unmatched bases: 3. This CDR3 has 14 amino acids.

This chain connects TRBV6-5 to TRBJ2-7, with TRBD1 identical over 8 bases. V was pared by 6 bases and J by 9 bases, with 7 bases of the junction left unmatched. CDR3 length: 12 residues. Per germline, CDR1 MNHEY and CDR2 SVGAGI. The CDR3 loop is CASRPDRGGQYF. Here the CDR3 DNA reads TGTGCCAGCAGACCCGACAGGGGTGGGCAGTACTTC.

In nucleotides, the CDR3 is TGTGCCAGCAGCCCCGCCGGGGGCCTCAATGAGCAGTTCTTC. This sequence encodes CASSPAGGLNEQFF. The genes are TRBV5-4 and TRBJ2-1; possibly TRBD1 or TRBD2 for D (6 bases each). CDR1 SGHNT and CDR2 YYREEE come from the germline V gene (reference sequence). Trimming pared 4 bases from V and 6 bases from J, leaving 14 bases between. The CDR3 consists of 14 residues. Full variable domain (remainder filled in from reference TRBV5-4 and TRBJ2-1): ETGVTQSPTHLIKTRGQQVTLRCSSQSGHNTVSWYQQALGQGPQFIFQYYREEENGRGNFPPRFSGLQFPNYSSELNVNALELDDSALYLCASSPAGGLNEQFFGPGTRLTVL.

This chain connects TRBV19 to TRBJ1-6, with TRBD1 as a possible D gene (6 bases). Trimming pared 5 bases from V and 16 bases from J, leaving 18 bases between. CDR3 length equals 13 residues. CDR1 and CDR2 (germline): LNHDA, SQIVND (reference sequence). CDR3 nucleotides: TGTGCCAGTAGTCCCTTGTTGGGGGCACGACTCCACTTT. It codes for CASSPLLGARLHF.

This sequence joins TRBV5-5 and TRBJ2-1; D gene uncertain. V was pared by 3 bases and J by 5 bases, with 9 bases between. Germline-derived CDR1 and CDR2 are SGHKS and YYEKEE (reference sequence). CDR3 length: 13 residues. The CDR3 reads CASSWAGDNEQFF. CDR3 DNA sequence: TGTGCCAGCAGCTGGGCTGGGGACAATGAGCAGTTCTTC. Based on the CDR3 plus reference TRBV5-5 and TRBJ2-1, the full variable domain is DAGVTQSPTHLIKTRGQQVTLRCSPISGHKSVSWYQQVLGQGPQFIFQYYEKEERGRGNFPDRFSARQFPNYSSELNVNALLLGDSALYLCASSWAGDNEQFFGPGTRLTVL.

This sequence joins TRBV2 and TRBJ1-2, with D perhaps matching TRBD1 (6 bases). Germline lookup yields CDR1 SNHLY and CDR2 FYNNEI. The CDR3 totals 15 residues. V lost 4 bases and J lost 3, with 15 bases in between. The CDR3 loop is CASSVGGGVDYGYTF. The CDR3 coding sequence is TGTGCCAGCAGTGTTGGCGGGGGCGTCGACTATGGCTACACCTTC. Variable domain in full (rest from reference TRBV2 and TRBJ1-2): EPEVTQTPSHQVTQMGQEVILRCVPISNHLYFYWYRQILGQKVEFLVSFYNNEISEKSEIFDDQFSVERPDGSNFTLKIRSTKLEDSAMYFCASSVGGGVDYGYTFGSGTRLTVV.

This rearrangement joins TRBV5-1 to TRBJ2-1; 7 positions agree with TRBD1. There are 15 residues in the CDR3. Losses at the gene ends were 1 base for V and 2 bases for J; bases not matched to a gene: 3. Germline-derived CDR1 and CDR2 are SGHRS and YFSETQ. The chain's CDR3 is CASSLKGAPYNEQFF. The CDR3 region has the DNA TGCGCCAGCAGCTTGAAGGGGGCCCCCTACAATGAGCAGTTCTTC.

This sequence joins TRBV7-9 and TRBJ2-7; tentative D call: TRBD1 (5 bases). Trimming pared 5 bases from V and 2 bases from J, leaving 10 bases between. CDR3 length: 13 amino acids. From germline, CDR1 is SEHNR and CDR2 FQNEAQ (reference sequence). The CDR3 DNA follows: TGTGCCAGCAGCAACGGACATACCTACGAGCAGTACTTC. It codes for CASSNGHTYEQYF.

The CDR3 here is CASSQGAIGYTF. Written as DNA, the CDR3 is TGTGCCAGCAGCCAGGGGGCAATTGGCTACACCTTC. The chain carries TRBV6-5 and TRBJ1-2, with 8 bases that match TRBD1. The J segment lost 7 bases and the V segment lost 6 bases, leaving 4 bases of the junction unmatched. From germline, CDR1 is MNHEY and CDR2 SVGAGI. The CDR3 spans 12 residues.

V gene TRBV5-1 combines with J gene TRBJ2-3; 9 bases agree with TRBD2. The CDR3 length is 18 residues. Per the germline V gene, CDR1 is SGHRS and CDR2 is YFSETQ. The junction had 13 bases not matched to a gene; V was cut back by 2 bases and J by 3 bases. CDR3 loop: CASSFSPQRGVGTDTQYF. In DNA form, the CDR3 reads TGCGCCAGCAGCTTTAGCCCCCAGCGGGGGGTCGGTACAGATACGCAGTATTTT.

This clone showed up just once. The gene calls are TRBV5-4 and TRBJ2-7, with 7 bases fitting TRBD2. The CDR3 has 14 amino acids. Per germline, CDR1 SGHNT and CDR2 YYREEE (reference sequence). V gave up 3 bases and J gave up 3 bases; unmatched junction bases: 6. The CDR3 loop reads CASSWGGSFYEQYF. DNA of the CDR3: TGTGCCAGCAGCTGGGGGGGTTCCTTCTACGAGCAGTACTTC.

The V gene is TRBV7-3, the J gene TRBJ2-7; 8 positions agree with TRBD2. The CDR3 consists of 15 residues. Germline V CDR1 and CDR2: SGHTA, FQGTGA. V lost 5 bases, J lost 2 bases, and 8 bases stayed unmatched. The CDR3 DNA reads as TGTGCCAGCAGCCCACGGACTAGCCCCACCTACGAGCAGTACTTC. It yields the protein CASSPRTSPTYEQYF.

DNA for the CDR3: TGTGCCAGCCTAAAGGGGGACAAAAATGAAAAACTGTTTTTT. It is translated as CASLKGDKNEKLFF. V usage is TRBV6-6 and J usage is TRBJ1-4, with D possibly TRBD1 on 6 matching bases. The CDR3 consists of 14 residues. CDR1 and CDR2 from the germline V gene are MNHNY and SVGAGI (reference sequence). V dropped 8 bases and J dropped 5 bases, with 15 bases sitting between them.